This T cell receptor beta chain was documented in a study of T-cell memory formation after mild COVID-19. This CDR3 has 14 amino acids. V was shortened by 4 bases and J by 1 base, with 7 bases between the two germline ends. Study results and limitations: Still unconfirmed is whether the second-wave clones peaking on day 37 recognized SARS-CoV-2. A second wave expanding day 15 to 37 was CD4+-biased; contracting clones were balanced.

This clonotype was observed many times. Its antigen remains unidentified. TCRdb processed the 5' RACE reads anew with MiXCR; each CDR3 protein has one entry. Of a few hundred thousand distinct CDR3 sequences detected, around 8% appear once; the ten largest clones hold 20% to 25%. The source material was PBMCs or a T cell subset sorted from them (not recorded which). The rearrangement uses TRBV12-3 or TRBV12-4 and TRBJ2-2, with D unclear. The clonotype comes from a young man who had mild COVID-19 (a few samples of this study predate the infection). Cell type and time point are not known. The CDR3 sequence is CASSSLGNTGELFF. CDR3 DNA: TGTGCCAGCAGTTCGCTAGGGAACACCGGGGAGCTGTTTTTT.